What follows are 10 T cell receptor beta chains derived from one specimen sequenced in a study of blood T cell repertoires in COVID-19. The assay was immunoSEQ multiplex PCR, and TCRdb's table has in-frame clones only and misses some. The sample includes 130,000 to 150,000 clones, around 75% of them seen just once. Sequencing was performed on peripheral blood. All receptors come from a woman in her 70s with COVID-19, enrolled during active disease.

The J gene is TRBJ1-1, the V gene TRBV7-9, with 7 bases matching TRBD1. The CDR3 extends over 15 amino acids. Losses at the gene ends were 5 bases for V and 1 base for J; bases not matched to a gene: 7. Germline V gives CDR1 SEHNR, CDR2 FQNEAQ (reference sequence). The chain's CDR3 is CASSPAWTGNTEAFF. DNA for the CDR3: TGTGCCAGCAGCCCCGCTTGGACAGGGAACACTGAAGCTTTCTTT.

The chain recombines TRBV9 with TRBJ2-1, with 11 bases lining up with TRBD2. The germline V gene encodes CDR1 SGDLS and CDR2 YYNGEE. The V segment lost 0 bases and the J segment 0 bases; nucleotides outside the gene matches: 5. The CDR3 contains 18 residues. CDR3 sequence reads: CASSVGLAGGSSYNEQFF. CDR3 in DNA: TGTGCCAGCAGCGTAGGGCTAGCGGGGGGCAGCTCCTACAATGAGCAGTTCTTC.

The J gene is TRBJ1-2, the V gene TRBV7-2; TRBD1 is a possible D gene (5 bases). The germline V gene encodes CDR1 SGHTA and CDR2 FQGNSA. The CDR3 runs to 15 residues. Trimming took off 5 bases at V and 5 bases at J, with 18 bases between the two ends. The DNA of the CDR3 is TGTGCCAGCAGCCCGATCCAGGCGGGGACTTATGGCTACACCTTC. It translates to CASSPIQAGTYGYTF.

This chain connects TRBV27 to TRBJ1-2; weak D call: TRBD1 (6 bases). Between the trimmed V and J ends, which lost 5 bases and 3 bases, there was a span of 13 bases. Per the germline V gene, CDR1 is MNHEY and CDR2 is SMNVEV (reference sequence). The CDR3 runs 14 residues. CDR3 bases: TGTGCCAGCAGTCCGATACAGGGTTACTATGGCTACACCTTC. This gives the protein CASSPIQGYYGYTF.

CDR3 protein: CASSPTAYNEQFF. In DNA, the CDR3 is TGTGCCAGCAGCCCTACCGCCTACAATGAGCAGTTCTTC. This chain uses TRBV27 with TRBJ2-1, with D unresolved. This CDR3 has 13 amino acids. CDR1 MNHEY and CDR2 SMNVEV come from the germline V gene (reference sequence). V was clipped by 6 bases and J by 2 bases, with 8 bases between them.

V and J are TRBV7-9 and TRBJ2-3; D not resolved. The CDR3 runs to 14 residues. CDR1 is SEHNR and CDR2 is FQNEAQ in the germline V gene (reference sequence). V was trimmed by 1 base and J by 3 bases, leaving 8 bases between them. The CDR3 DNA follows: TGTGCCAGCAGCTTAGGTGGAGCAACAGATACGCAGTATTTT. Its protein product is CASSLGGATDTQYF.

CDR3 bases: TGTGCCAGCAGCAAAGGGACTTCCCTTCAGGTGTCAGATACGCAGTATTTT. It codes for CASSKGTSLQVSDTQYF. The V call is TRBV9, the J call TRBJ2-3; TRBD2 is a possible D gene (6 bases). Trimming shortened V by 4 bases and J by 4 bases, and 22 bases separated the two germline ends. In germline, CDR1 is SGDLS, CDR2 YYNGEE. The CDR3 is 17 amino acids.

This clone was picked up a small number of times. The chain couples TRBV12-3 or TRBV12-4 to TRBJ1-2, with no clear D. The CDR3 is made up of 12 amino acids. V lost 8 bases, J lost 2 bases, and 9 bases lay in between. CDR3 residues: CASSETNYGYTF. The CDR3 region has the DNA TGTGCCAGCTCGGAGACCAACTATGGCTACACCTTC.

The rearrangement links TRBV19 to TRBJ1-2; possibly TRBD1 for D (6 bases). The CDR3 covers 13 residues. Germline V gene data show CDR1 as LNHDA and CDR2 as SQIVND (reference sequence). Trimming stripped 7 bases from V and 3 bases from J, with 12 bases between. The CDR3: CASTTQGDYGYTF. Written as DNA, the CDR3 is TGTGCCAGTACTACACAGGGTGACTATGGCTACACCTTC.

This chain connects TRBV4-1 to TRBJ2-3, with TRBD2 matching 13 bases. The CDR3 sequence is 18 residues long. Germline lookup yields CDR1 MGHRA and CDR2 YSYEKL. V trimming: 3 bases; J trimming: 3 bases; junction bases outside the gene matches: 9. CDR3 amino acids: CASSQEAGLAGLTDTQYF. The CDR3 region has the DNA TGCGCCAGCAGCCAGGAAGCGGGACTAGCGGGACTAACAGATACGCAGTATTTT.